This T cell receptor beta chain was recovered during a study of radiation and T cells in renal cell carcinoma (TCRdb year 2020). About the full investigation: The samples were drawn from a clinical trial, where primary renal cell carcinomas were treated with 15 Gy of stereotactic body radiation therapy and then removed by nephrectomy 4 weeks afterward. TCR beta sequencing covered around 50 samples in total, comprising around 26 tumors and 27 peripheral blood samples. Across all 53 samples, 4,000,000 or so unique CDR3 nucleotide sequences encoding about 2.4 million unique CDR3 amino acid sequences were identified.

What the research found in general, with its limitations: Blood repertoire dynamics were not followed beyond 4 weeks after treatment. In blood, the top tumor clonotypes increased from baseline to 2 weeks after radiation and then shrank by 4 weeks, which suggests a temporary expansion of tumor-resident clones. No pretreatment tumor biopsies were available, so the baseline intratumoral presence of clonotypes could not be determined. With a single-armed trial design, the study had no way to address how radiation dose or scheduling affects the TCR repertoire.

Sample time point, as interpreted from the label and publication: baseline pretreatment blood. Sample treatment or condition, as interpreted from the label and publication: 15 Gy SBRT to primary tumor, nephrectomy 4 weeks later. To track tumor-enriched clonotypes, serial peripheral blood was sampled from radiation-treated patients at baseline and at 2 weeks and 4 weeks after SBRT. Every patient's renal cell carcinoma showed clear cell pathology. The QIAamp DNA Blood Mini Kit (Qiagen) was used to prepare genomic DNA for TCR sequencing. The analyses included just those samples that passed every quality control check. Worth noting for this clone: Its antigen remains unidentified. Per-base qualities were not stored, and no clone one base away is much larger.

The immunoSEQ kit was used, according to the manufacturer's recommendations, to generate TCR beta libraries from genomic DNA. Library preparation used a first multiplex PCR with proprietary primers, then a second PCR adding unique barcodes, with bead cleanups after each round. Each sample batch included a kit-provided positive control reaction and a negative control reaction. The final libraries were assessed on an Agilent 4200 TapeStation D1000 ScreenTape, pooled by volume, and quantified by qPCR. An Illumina NextSeq500 fitted with a MidOutput 150-cycle cartridge performed the sequencing, running 156 Read1 cycles and 15 Index1 cycles with the kit's custom primers. The pooled library was loaded at 0.85 to 1 pM, with an approximately 20% PhiX control spiked in. From the authors' description of their analysis: Vendor-processed data were analyzed in R, with a clonotype defined as all T cells sharing the same CDR3 nucleotide sequence. For clone abundance analyses, frequencies were normalized to the 10,000 most abundant clones in each sample. Public T cell clones, which averaged fewer than five per sample, were removed prior to analysis. A difference in abundance of at least 32-fold between compartments was used to define tumor-enriched and baseline blood-enriched clonotypes. A beta-binomial differential abundance model was used to identify clonotypes that expanded or contracted between blood time points. Tumor-blood repertoire similarity was measured with the Baroni-Urbani and Buser coefficient, and group comparisons used two-tailed Wilcoxon tests in R. TCRdb provides this immuneACCESS table in a form limited to in-frame rearrangements. Some clones are lacking; in checked studies, under half of them reflect an unresolved V gene, and why the rest are absent is not known. The V and J calls and clone size were taken over from that table, and D and trimming were inferred from the DNA. The sample table contains approximately 120,000 clones; only one count was recorded for about four fifths of them. The ten top clones hold around 2.8% of the sample.

Taken from the germline V gene, the CDR1 and CDR2 loops are ENHRY and SYGVKD. Unmatched junction bases come to 7, with V trimmed by 0 bases and J by 4 bases. The CDR3 covers 16 residues, taking in both the cysteine and the phenylalanine. Only the CDR3 part of the read is kept: 48 bases, read in frame from the first base. The chain couples TRBV10-3 to TRBJ2-3; 7 junctional bases match TRBD1. The specimen comprised blood, sampled from a patient whose treatment included radiotherapy and nephrectomy. The TCR originated in an older woman with renal cell carcinoma. The nucleotide sequence is TGTGCCATCAGTGAGTCCCGACAGGGTTCCGCAGATACGCAGTATTTT. Translated, it reads CAISESRQGSADTQYF.